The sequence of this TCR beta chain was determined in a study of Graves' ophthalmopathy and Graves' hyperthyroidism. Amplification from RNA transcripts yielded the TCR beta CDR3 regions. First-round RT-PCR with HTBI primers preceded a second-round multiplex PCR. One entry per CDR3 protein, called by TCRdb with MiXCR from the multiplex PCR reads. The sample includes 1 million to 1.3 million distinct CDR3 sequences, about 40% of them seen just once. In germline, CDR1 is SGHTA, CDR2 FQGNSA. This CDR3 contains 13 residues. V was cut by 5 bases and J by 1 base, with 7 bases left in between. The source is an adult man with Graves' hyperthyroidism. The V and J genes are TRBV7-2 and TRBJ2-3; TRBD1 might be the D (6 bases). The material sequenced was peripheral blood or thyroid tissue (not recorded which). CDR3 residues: CASSNRGTDTQYF. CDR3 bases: TGTGCCAGCAGCAACAGGGGCACAGATACGCAGTATTTT.